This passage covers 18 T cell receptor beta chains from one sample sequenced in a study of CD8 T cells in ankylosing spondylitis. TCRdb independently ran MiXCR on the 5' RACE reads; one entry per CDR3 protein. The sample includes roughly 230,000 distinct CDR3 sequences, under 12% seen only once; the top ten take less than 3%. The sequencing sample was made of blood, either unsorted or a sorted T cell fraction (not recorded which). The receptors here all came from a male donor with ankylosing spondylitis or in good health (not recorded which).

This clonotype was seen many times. The CDR3 reads CASLSGGGTDTQYF. For the CDR3, the DNA is TGCGCCAGCCTAAGCGGGGGGGGCACAGATACGCAGTATTTT. The chain joins TRBV5-1 to TRBJ2-3; 10 bases are a match to TRBD2. Trimming at V came to 7 bases and at J to 1 base, leaving 3 bases not matched to a gene. The CDR3 has 14 amino acids. CDR1 and CDR2 (germline): SGHRS, YFSETQ. The complete variable domain, with remaining parts taken from reference TRBV5-1 and TRBJ2-3, reads KAGVTQTPRYLIKTRGQQVTLSCSPISGHRSVSWYQQTPGQGLQFLFEYFSETQRNKGNFPGRFSGRQFSNSRSEMNVSTLELGDSALYLCASLSGGGTDTQYFGPGTRLTVL.

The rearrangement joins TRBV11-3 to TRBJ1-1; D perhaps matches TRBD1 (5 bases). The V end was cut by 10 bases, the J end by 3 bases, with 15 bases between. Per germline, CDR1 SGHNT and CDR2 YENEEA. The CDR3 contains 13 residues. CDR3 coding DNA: TGTGCCACGTCCCGTGGGGGAGACACTGAAGCTTTCTTT. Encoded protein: CATSRGGDTEAFF.

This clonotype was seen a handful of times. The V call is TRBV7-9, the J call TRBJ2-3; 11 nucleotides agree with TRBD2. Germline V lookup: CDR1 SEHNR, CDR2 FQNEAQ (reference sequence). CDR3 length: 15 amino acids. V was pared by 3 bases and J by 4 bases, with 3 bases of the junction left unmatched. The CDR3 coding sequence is TGTGCCAGCAGCTTCCTAGCGGGGGGCGCAGATACGCAGTATTTT. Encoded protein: CASSFLAGGADTQYF.

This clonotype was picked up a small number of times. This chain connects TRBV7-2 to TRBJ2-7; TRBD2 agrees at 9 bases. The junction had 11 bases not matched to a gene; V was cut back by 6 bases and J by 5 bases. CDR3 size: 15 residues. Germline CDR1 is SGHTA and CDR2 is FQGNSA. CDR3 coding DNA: TGTGCCAGCAGGTCTCGGGCTAGCGGGAAGGACGAGCAGTACTTC. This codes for CASRSRASGKDEQYF.

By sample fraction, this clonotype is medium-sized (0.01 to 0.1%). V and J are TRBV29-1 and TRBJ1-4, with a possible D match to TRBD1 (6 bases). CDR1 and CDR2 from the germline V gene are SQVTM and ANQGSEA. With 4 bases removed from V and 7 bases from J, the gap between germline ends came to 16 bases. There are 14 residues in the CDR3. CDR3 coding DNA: TGCAGCGTTGTAACAGGGCTGGCTGGTGAAAAACTGTTTTTT. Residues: CSVVTGLAGEKLFF.

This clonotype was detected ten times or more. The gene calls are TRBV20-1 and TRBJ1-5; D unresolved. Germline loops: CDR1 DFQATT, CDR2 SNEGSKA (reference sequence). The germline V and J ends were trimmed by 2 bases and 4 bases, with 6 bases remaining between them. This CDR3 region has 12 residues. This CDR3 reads CSARRPNQPQHF. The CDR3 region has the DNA TGCAGTGCTAGAAGGCCGAATCAGCCCCAGCATTTT.

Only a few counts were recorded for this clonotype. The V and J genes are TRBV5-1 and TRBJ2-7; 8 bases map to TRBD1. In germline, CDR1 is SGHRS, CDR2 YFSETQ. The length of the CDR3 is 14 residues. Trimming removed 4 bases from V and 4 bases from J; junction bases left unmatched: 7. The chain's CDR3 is CASSLQGAVYEQYF. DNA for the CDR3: TGCGCCAGCAGCCTCCAGGGGGCCGTTTACGAGCAGTACTTC.

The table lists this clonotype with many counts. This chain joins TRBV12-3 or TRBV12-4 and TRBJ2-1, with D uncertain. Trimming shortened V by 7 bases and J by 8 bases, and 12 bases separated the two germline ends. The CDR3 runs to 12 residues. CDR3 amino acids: CASNFERDEQFF. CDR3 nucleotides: TGTGCCAGCAACTTTGAACGAGATGAGCAGTTCTTC.

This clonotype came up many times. CDR3 amino acids: CASSLWYRISSYNEQFF. The CDR3 DNA reads TGTGCCAGCAGCTTATGGTACCGGATAAGCTCCTACAATGAGCAGTTCTTC. V gene TRBV7-9 combines with J gene TRBJ2-1; D remains ambiguous. Trimming took 2 bases from V and 0 from J, leaving 14 bases between them. This CDR3 has 17 amino acids. Looked up from germline, CDR1 is SEHNR and CDR2 is FQNEAQ (reference sequence).

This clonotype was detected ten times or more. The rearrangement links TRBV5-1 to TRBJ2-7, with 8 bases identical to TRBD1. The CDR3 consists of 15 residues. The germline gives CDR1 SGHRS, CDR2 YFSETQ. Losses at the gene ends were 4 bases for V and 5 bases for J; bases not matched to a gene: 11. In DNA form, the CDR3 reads TGCGCCAGCAGCCCCTGGCAGGGGGCGTTAAACGAGCAGTACTTC. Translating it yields CASSPWQGALNEQYF. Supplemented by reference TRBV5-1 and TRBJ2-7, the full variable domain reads KAGVTQTPRYLIKTRGQQVTLSCSPISGHRSVSWYQQTPGQGLQFLFEYFSETQRNKGNFPGRFSGRQFSNSRSEMNVSTLELGDSALYLCASSPWQGALNEQYFGPGTRLTVT.

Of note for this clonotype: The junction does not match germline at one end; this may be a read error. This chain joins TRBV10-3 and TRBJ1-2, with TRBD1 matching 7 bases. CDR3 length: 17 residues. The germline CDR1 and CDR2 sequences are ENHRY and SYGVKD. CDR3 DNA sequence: TGTACCATCAGTGAGACCCAACAGGGGTCGCTCCTCTATGGCTACACCTTC. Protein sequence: CTISETQQGSLLYGYTF.

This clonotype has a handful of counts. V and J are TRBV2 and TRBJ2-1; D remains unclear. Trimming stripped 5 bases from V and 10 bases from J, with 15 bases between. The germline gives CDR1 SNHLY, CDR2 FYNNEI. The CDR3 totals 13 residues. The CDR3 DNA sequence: TGTGCCAGCAGTTACTACTGGCTCAGGGAGCAGTTCTTC. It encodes CASSYYWLREQFF.

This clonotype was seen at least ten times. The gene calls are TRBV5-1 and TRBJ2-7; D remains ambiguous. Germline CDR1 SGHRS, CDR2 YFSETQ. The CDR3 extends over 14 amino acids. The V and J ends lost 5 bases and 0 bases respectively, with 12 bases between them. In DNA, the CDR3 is TGCGCCAGCAGGACTTCGGTTAGCTCCTACGAGCAGTACTTC. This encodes CASRTSVSSYEQYF. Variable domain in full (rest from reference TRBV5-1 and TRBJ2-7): KAGVTQTPRYLIKTRGQQVTLSCSPISGHRSVSWYQQTPGQGLQFLFEYFSETQRNKGNFPGRFSGRQFSNSRSEMNVSTLELGDSALYLCASRTSVSSYEQYFGPGTRLTVT.

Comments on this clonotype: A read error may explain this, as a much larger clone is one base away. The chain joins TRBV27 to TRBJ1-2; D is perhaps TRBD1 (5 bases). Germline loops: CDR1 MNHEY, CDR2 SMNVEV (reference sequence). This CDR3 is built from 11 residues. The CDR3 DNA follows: TGTGCCAGCAGTATTCTACAGGCTGCCGCCTTC. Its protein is CASSILQAAAF.

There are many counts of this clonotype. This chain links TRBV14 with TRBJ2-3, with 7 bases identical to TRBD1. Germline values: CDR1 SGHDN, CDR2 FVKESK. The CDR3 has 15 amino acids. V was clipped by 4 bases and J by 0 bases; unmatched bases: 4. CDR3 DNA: TGTGCCAGCAGCCCGGGACAGTTCAGCACAGATACGCAGTATTTT. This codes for CASSPGQFSTDTQYF.

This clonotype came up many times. CDR3 amino acids: CAWVPTGGVKQYF. The CDR3 nucleotides are TGTGCCTGGGTCCCTACAGGGGGCGTCAAGCAGTACTTC. V and J are TRBV30 and TRBJ2-7; TRBD1 matches 9 bases. Germline V gene lookup returns CDR1 GTSNPN and CDR2 SVGIG (reference sequence). This CDR3 is 13 amino acids long. Trimming took 5 bases from V and 8 from J; bases not matched to a gene: 10.

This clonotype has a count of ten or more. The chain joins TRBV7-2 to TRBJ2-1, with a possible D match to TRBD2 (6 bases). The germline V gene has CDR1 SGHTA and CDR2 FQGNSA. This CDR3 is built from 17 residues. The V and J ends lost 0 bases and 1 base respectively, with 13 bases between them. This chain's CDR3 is CASSLAEGRRSYNEQFF. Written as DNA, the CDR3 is TGTGCCAGCAGCTTAGCGGAGGGGAGGAGGTCCTACAATGAGCAGTTCTTC.

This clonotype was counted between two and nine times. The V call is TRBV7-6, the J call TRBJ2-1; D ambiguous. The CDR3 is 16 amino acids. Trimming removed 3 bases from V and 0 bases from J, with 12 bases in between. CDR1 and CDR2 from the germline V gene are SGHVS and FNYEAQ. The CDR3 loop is CASSLGSANSYNEQFF. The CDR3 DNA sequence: TGTGCCAGCAGCTTGGGAAGCGCTAACTCCTACAATGAGCAGTTCTTC.